Presented here are 30 T cell receptor beta chains from one specimen sequenced in a study of radiation and T cells in renal cell carcinoma. Time point of the sample: blood 2 weeks post-SBRT. This sample's treatment: 15 Gy SBRT to primary tumor, nephrectomy 4 weeks later. Profiling relied on immunoSEQ multiplex PCR, and the TCRdb table lists in-frame clones only, not all of them. The sample shows about 120,000 clones, roughly four fifths of them seen only once. Material: blood, obtained from a patient whose treatment included radiotherapy and nephrectomy. These receptors all stem from an older woman with renal cell carcinoma.

This clone came up a few times. The rearrangement uses TRBV7-9 and TRBJ2-7; weak D call: TRBD2 (6 bases). Germline CDR1 SEHNR, CDR2 FQNEAQ (reference sequence). V lost 5 bases, J lost 2 bases, and 19 bases lay in between. This CDR3 has 16 amino acids. CDR3 region: CASSLPLEGNTYEQYF. CDR3 nucleotide sequence: TGTGCCAGCAGCCTCCCCCTGGAGGGCAACACCTACGAGCAGTACTTC.

This clone was counted once. The gene calls are TRBV6-1 and TRBJ2-7, with a possible D match to TRBD2 (6 bases). The V gene lost 5 bases and the J gene lost 6 bases, with 17 bases spanning the gap. Per the germline V gene, CDR1 is MNHNS and CDR2 is SASEGT. The CDR3 is made up of 14 amino acids. As DNA, the CDR3 is TGTGCCAGCAGTCCTGGGACTGGCTTGGCCGAGCAGTACTTC. Amino acid sequence: CASSPGTGLAEQYF.

The genes are TRBV5-1 and TRBJ2-5; 7 bases are a match to TRBD1. Trimming removed 5 bases from V and 3 bases from J; junction bases left unmatched: 4. Germline CDR1 SGHRS, CDR2 YFSETQ. The CDR3 covers 13 residues. The CDR3 is CASRDGTEETQYF. The CDR3 region has the DNA TGCGCCAGCAGGGATGGGACAGAAGAGACCCAGTACTTC. Based on the CDR3 plus reference TRBV5-1 and TRBJ2-5, the full variable domain is KAGVTQTPRYLIKTRGQQVTLSCSPISGHRSVSWYQQTPGQGLQFLFEYFSETQRNKGNFPGRFSGRQFSNSRSEMNVSTLELGDSALYLCASRDGTEETQYFGPGTRLLVL.

V gene TRBV11-2 combines with J gene TRBJ2-7; D is possibly TRBD1 (6 bases). Germline CDR1 SGHAT, CDR2 FQNNGV. The CDR3 loop spans 15 amino acids. The V end lost 1 base, the J end lost 0 bases, and 10 bases lay between the germline ends. The CDR3 sequence is CASSLAGAYSYEQYF. In nucleotides, the CDR3 is TGTGCCAGCAGCTTAGCAGGGGCCTACTCCTACGAGCAGTACTTC. The full variable domain, its missing parts supplied by reference TRBV11-2 and TRBJ2-7, is EAGVAQSPRYKIIEKRQSVAFWCNPISGHATLYWYQQILGQGPKLLIQFQNNGVVDDSQLPKDRFSAERLKGVDSTLKIQPAKLEDSAVYLCASSLAGAYSYEQYFGPGTRLTVT.

V gene TRBV6-6 combines with J gene TRBJ1-2; D remains ambiguous. Trimming stripped 0 bases from V and 0 bases from J, with 11 bases between. Germline values: CDR1 MNHNY, CDR2 SVGAGI (reference sequence). The CDR3 spans 16 residues. CDR3 protein: CASSYSLDRTNYGYTF. DNA for the CDR3: TGTGCCAGCAGTTACTCCTTGGACCGAACTAACTATGGCTACACCTTC.

The gene calls are TRBV7-6 and TRBJ2-1; weak D call: TRBD1 (7 bases). With 1 base removed from V and 6 bases from J, the gap between germline ends came to 10 bases. The CDR3 covers 14 residues. In germline, CDR1 is SGHVS, CDR2 FNYEAQ. This chain's CDR3 is CASSLGQGGNEQFF. The CDR3 DNA sequence: TGTGCCAGCAGCTTAGGGCAGGGGGGCAATGAGCAGTTCTTC.

This chain joins TRBV9 and TRBJ2-1; TRBD1 agrees at 10 bases. Germline CDR1 is SGDLS and CDR2 is YYNGEE. V lost 3 bases to trimming and J lost 6 bases; unmatched junction nucleotides: 6. The CDR3 loop spans 15 amino acids. The DNA of the CDR3 is TGTGCCAGCAGCGCGCCGACAGGGGGCTTCAATGAGCAGTTCTTC. Translating it yields CASSAPTGGFNEQFF.

This clone appeared once. V is TRBV18 and J is TRBJ1-4, with a possible D match to TRBD1 (5 bases). The CDR3 has 15 residues. Trimming cost V 6 bases and J 7 bases, with 18 bases left between them. Germline values: CDR1 KGHSH, CDR2 LQKENI. The CDR3 DNA reads as TGTGCCAGCTCTGGGCAGGGAAATAAGGGTGAAAAACTGTTTTTT. The encoded protein is CASSGQGNKGEKLFF.

J is TRBJ1-4 and V is TRBV10-3; tentatively, D is TRBD1 (5 bases). The ends were cut back, 4 bases at V and 5 bases at J, with 5 bases in the middle. The CDR3 has 12 amino acids. CDR1 is ENHRY and CDR2 is SYGVKD in the germline V gene. CDR3 region: CAISAGNEKLFF. The CDR3 region has the DNA TGTGCCATCAGTGCAGGGAATGAAAAACTGTTTTTT.

The chain carries TRBV7-2 and TRBJ1-6; D might be TRBD1 (6 bases). Germline V gene lookup returns CDR1 SGHTA and CDR2 FQGNSA. The length of the CDR3 is 15 residues. V was trimmed by 4 bases and J by 10 bases, leaving 17 bases between them. The CDR3 nucleotides read TGTGCCAGCAGCTCCAATGACAGTGGGGGCTCACCCCTCCACTTT. This codes for CASSSNDSGGSPLHF. Using reference TRBV7-2 and TRBJ1-6 for the parts outside the CDR3, the full variable domain is GAGVSQSPSNKVTEKGKDVELRCDPISGHTALYWYRQSLGQGLEFLIYFQGNSAPDKSGLPSDRFSAERTGGSVSTLTIQRTQQEDSAVYLCASSSNDSGGSPLHFGNGTRLTVT.

This clone appeared a few times. V usage is TRBV6-6 and J usage is TRBJ2-7, with D possibly being TRBD1 (5 bases). V lost 4 bases and J 3 bases, leaving 10 bases between the germline ends. The CDR3 runs to 13 residues. Germline values: CDR1 MNHNY, CDR2 SVGAGI (reference sequence). The DNA for the CDR3 is TGTGCCAGCAGTTTCGGACAATTCTACGAGCAGTACTTC. Its protein product is CASSFGQFYEQYF.

The CDR3 here is CSASQGGGAFF. DNA of the CDR3: TGCAGTGCCTCTCAGGGCGGGGGAGCTTTCTTT. The rearrangement joins TRBV20-1 to TRBJ1-1, with D possibly being TRBD1 (5 bases). Trimming removed 6 bases at V and 10 bases at J, with 15 bases between. Germline V lookup: CDR1 DFQATT, CDR2 SNEGSKA (reference sequence). The CDR3 runs to 11 residues.

V usage is TRBV9 and J usage is TRBJ2-2, with D hard to call. This CDR3 has 13 residues. Deletions cut 3 bases from V and 2 bases from J, with 5 bases between. Per germline, CDR1 SGDLS and CDR2 YYNGEE. CDR3 in amino acids: CASSASNTGELFF. In DNA, the CDR3 is TGTGCCAGCAGCGCCAGTAACACCGGGGAGCTGTTTTTT.

The chain uses TRBV6-6 and TRBJ2-7, with 9 bases identical to TRBD1. V shed 4 bases, J shed 5 bases, and the junction held 6 bases outside the gene matches. CDR1 is MNHNY and CDR2 is SVGAGI in the germline V gene (reference sequence). The CDR3 is made up of 14 amino acids. The CDR3 here is CASSLGQGGDEQYF. The CDR3, as DNA: TGTGCCAGCAGTTTGGGACAGGGAGGGGACGAGCAGTACTTC.

The chain joins TRBV7-2 to TRBJ2-3; 8 positions match TRBD2. The junction had 5 bases not matched to a gene; V was cut back by 2 bases and J by 1 base. This CDR3 is built from 16 residues. Germline CDR1 reads SGHTA; CDR2 reads FQGNSA. CDR3: CASSLRLAGRTDTQYF. The CDR3 DNA reads as TGTGCCAGCAGCTTACGGCTAGCGGGCCGCACAGATACGCAGTATTTT.

J is TRBJ2-5 and V is TRBV7-2; D call uncertain. V shed 0 bases and J shed 0 bases, with 5 bases lying between them. Germline values: CDR1 SGHTA, CDR2 FQGNSA. There are 14 residues in the CDR3. The DNA for the CDR3 is TGTGCCAGCAGCTTAGCTCGTCACCAAGAGACCCAGTACTTC. Its protein is CASSLARHQETQYF.

This clone appeared once. The chain links TRBV5-1 to TRBJ2-7; no clear D gene. Trimming removed 2 bases at V and 4 bases at J, with 10 bases between. The germline V gene encodes CDR1 SGHRS and CDR2 YFSETQ. The CDR3 length is 13 residues. The CDR3 reads CASSLQFRYEQYF. The CDR3 nucleotides are TGCGCCAGCAGCTTACAATTCAGATACGAGCAGTACTTC.

This chain connects TRBV27 to TRBJ2-7, with 7 bases aligning to TRBD1. The germline V gene has CDR1 MNHEY and CDR2 SMNVEV (reference sequence). This CDR3 is 14 amino acids long. The J segment lost 9 bases and the V segment lost 2 bases, leaving 10 bases of the junction unmatched. The DNA of the CDR3 is TGTGCCAGCAGTTTAAAGGGGGCCACCTTTGGGCAGTACTTC. Translation gives CASSLKGATFGQYF.

The rearrangement links TRBV27 to TRBJ2-5; no firm D call. Trimming cost V 3 bases and J 0 bases, with 5 bases left between them. The CDR3 is 13 residues long. CDR1 and CDR2 from the germline V gene are MNHEY and SMNVEV (reference sequence). Written as DNA, the CDR3 is TGTGCCAGCAGTTTTAAGTACCAAGAGACCCAGTACTTC. Residues: CASSFKYQETQYF.

The chain employs TRBV27 and TRBJ1-4; D remains ambiguous. Trimming pared 0 bases from V and 8 bases from J, leaving 10 bases between. The CDR3 contains 14 residues. CDR1 and CDR2 from the germline V gene are MNHEY and SMNVEV (reference sequence). The CDR3 is CASSLSYEGEKLFF. Here the CDR3 DNA reads TGTGCCAGCAGTTTATCGTATGAAGGGGAAAAACTGTTTTTT. Full variable domain (rest looked up from reference TRBV27 and TRBJ1-4): EAQVTQNPRYLITVTGKKLTVTCSQNMNHEYMSWYRQDPGLGLRQIYYSMNVEVTDKGDVPEGYKVSRKEKRNFPLILESPSPNQTSLYFCASSLSYEGEKLFFGSGTQLSVL.

The DNA of the CDR3 is TGTGCCAGCAGTTTGCTAGCGGGAGTAGCAGATACGCAGTATTTT. It translates to CASSLLAGVADTQYF. The chain recombines TRBV28 with TRBJ2-3, with 10 nucleotides matching TRBD2. This CDR3 contains 15 residues. Per the germline V gene, CDR1 is MDHEN and CDR2 is SYDVKM. The V and J ends lost 3 bases and 4 bases, in that order; junction bases with no gene match: 4.

The chain has TRBV4-1 and TRBJ1-5; weak D call: TRBD1 (6 bases). V was cut by 0 bases and J by 5 bases, with 14 bases left in between. The CDR3 consists of 16 residues. The V gene's germline CDR1 is MGHRA and CDR2 YSYEKL. Here the CDR3 DNA reads TGCGCCAGCAGCCAAGACAGGGGTCGGGATTATCAGCCCCAGCATTTT. It specifies CASSQDRGRDYQPQHF.

This chain links TRBV15 with TRBJ2-7; the D gene is possibly TRBD1 (5 bases). Germline V gene sequence: CDR1 LNHNV, CDR2 YYDKDF (reference sequence). The CDR3 spans 16 residues. V lost 0 bases and J lost 2, with 14 bases in between. CDR3 residues: CATSRDQGQGAYEQYF. CDR3 in DNA: TGTGCCACCAGCAGAGATCAAGGACAAGGGGCCTACGAGCAGTACTTC.

The chain has TRBV29-1 and TRBJ2-7; 9 nucleotides align to TRBD1. Germline assignment: CDR1 SQVTM and CDR2 ANQGSEA. The CDR3 is 12 amino acids. Losses at the gene ends were 6 bases for V and 4 bases for J; bases not matched to a gene: 4. The CDR3 is CSVPGQGYEQYF. The CDR3 DNA is TGCAGCGTCCCCGGACAGGGGTACGAGCAGTACTTC.

The J gene is TRBJ2-3, the V gene TRBV5-4; TRBD2 matches at 7 bases. This CDR3 has 16 amino acids. Germline CDR1 reads SGHNT; CDR2 reads YYREEE (reference sequence). After removal of 0 bases from V and 2 bases from J, the junction contained 6 bases not matched to a gene. The CDR3 is CASSLDWAGDTDTQYF. CDR3 sequence (DNA): TGTGCCAGCAGCTTGGATTGGGCGGGAGACACAGATACGCAGTATTTT. Using reference TRBV5-4 and TRBJ2-3 for the parts outside the CDR3, the full variable domain is ETGVTQSPTHLIKTRGQQVTLRCSSQSGHNTVSWYQQALGQGPQFIFQYYREEENGRGNFPPRFSGLQFPNYSSELNVNALELDDSALYLCASSLDWAGDTDTQYFGPGTRLTVL.

V usage is TRBV28 and J usage is TRBJ1-4; D may be TRBD1 (5 bases). Per germline, CDR1 MDHEN and CDR2 SYDVKM. The CDR3 length is 15 residues. Trimming removed 5 bases at V and 2 bases at J, with 12 bases between. CDR3 region: CASSVLGGTNEKLFF. CDR3 nucleotides: TGTGCCAGCAGTGTCCTCGGGGGGACTAATGAAAAACTGTTTTTT.

This chain links TRBV19 with TRBJ2-1; no clear D gene. This CDR3 is 14 amino acids long. The V gene's germline CDR1 is LNHDA and CDR2 SQIVND (reference sequence). Trimming took 5 bases from V and 5 from J, leaving 13 bases between them. CDR3 sequence reads: CASSLGMGHNEQFF. DNA of the CDR3: TGTGCCAGTAGTTTAGGGATGGGTCACAATGAGCAGTTCTTC.

The CDR3 coding sequence is TGTGCCAGCAGTGAAGAACGCACAGATACGCAGTATTTT. Encoded protein: CASSEERTDTQYF. This rearrangement joins TRBV2 to TRBJ2-3; no firm D call. Germline-derived CDR1 and CDR2 are SNHLY and FYNNEI. V was cut by 1 base and J by 1 base, with 3 bases left in between. The CDR3 has 13 residues.

The chain recombines TRBV7-9 with TRBJ1-2, with D hard to call. Trimming took off 1 base at V and 5 bases at J, with 11 bases between the two ends. CDR3 length equals 14 residues. Germline CDR1 SEHNR, CDR2 FQNEAQ (reference sequence). The CDR3: CASSLGVEAYGYTF. The CDR3 nucleotides read TGTGCCAGCAGCTTAGGGGTAGAAGCTTATGGCTACACCTTC.

The V gene is TRBV4-2, the J gene TRBJ2-5; D uncertain. V lost 1 base and J 5 bases, leaving 11 bases between the germline ends. CDR1 and CDR2 from the germline V gene are LGHNA and YNFKEQ. This CDR3 is built from 14 residues. The CDR3 region has the DNA TGTGCCAGCAGCCAAGGCAACTTATTGGAGACCCAGTACTTC. This translates into CASSQGNLLETQYF.